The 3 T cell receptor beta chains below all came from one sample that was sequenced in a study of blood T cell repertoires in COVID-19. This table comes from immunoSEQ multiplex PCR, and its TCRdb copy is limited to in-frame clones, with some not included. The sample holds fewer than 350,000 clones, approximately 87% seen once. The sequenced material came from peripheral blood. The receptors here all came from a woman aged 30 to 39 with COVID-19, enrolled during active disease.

The DNA of the CDR3 is TGTGCCATCAGTGAGTCCCAGGGGGGGCAGTACTTC. The encoded protein is CAISESQGGQYF. The chain carries TRBV10-3 and TRBJ2-7, with D perhaps TRBD1 (7 bases). The V end lost 0 bases, the J end lost 9 bases, and 9 bases lay between the germline ends. CDR1 ENHRY and CDR2 SYGVKD come from the germline V gene. The CDR3 sequence is 12 residues long.

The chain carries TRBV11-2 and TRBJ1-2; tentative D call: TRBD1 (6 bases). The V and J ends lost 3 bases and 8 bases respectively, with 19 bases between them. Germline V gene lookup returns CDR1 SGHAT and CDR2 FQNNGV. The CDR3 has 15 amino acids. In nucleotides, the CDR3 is TGTGCCAGCAGCTTCGGGAGGACAGACCCCCGGGGCTACACCTTC. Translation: CASSFGRTDPRGYTF. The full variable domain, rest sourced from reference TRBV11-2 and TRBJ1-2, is EAGVAQSPRYKIIEKRQSVAFWCNPISGHATLYWYQQILGQGPKLLIQFQNNGVVDDSQLPKDRFSAERLKGVDSTLKIQPAKLEDSAVYLCASSFGRTDPRGYTFGSGTRLTVV.

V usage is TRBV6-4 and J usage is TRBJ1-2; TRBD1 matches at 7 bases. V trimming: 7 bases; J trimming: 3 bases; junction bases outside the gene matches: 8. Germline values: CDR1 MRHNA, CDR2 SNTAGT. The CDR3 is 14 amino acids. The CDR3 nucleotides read TGTGCCAGCATCCGCCAGGGGGTGTACTATGGCTACACCTTC. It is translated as CASIRQGVYYGYTF.